The 19 T cell receptor beta chains below come from one sample, sequenced in a study of prognosis after radiotherapy for stage I lung cancer (dated by TCRdb to the early 2020s). The sequencer listed for this sample is Illumina HiSeq 3000. Two rounds of multiplex PCR on genomic DNA were used to amplify the TCR beta CDR3 region. In the first round of PCR, primers specific to each TRBV and TRBJ gene were used, and the primer sequences are filed in Chinese patent CN105087789A. Through fastp at Q25 and MiXCR, TCRdb rebuilt clones from the public reads, retaining in-frame beta chains. For every CDR3 protein sequence, its rows merge into one entry that carries the most common genes and DNA. Recorded for this sample are fewer than 65,000 distinct CDR3 sequences; about a third of them occurred a single time. Roughly 8.3% of the sample is held by the ten biggest clonotypes. Material: PBMCs, obtained before or after stereotactic body radiation therapy (not recorded which). The receptors derive from a donor over 45 with non-small cell lung cancer.

The table lists this clonotype with many counts. The chain uses TRBV6-2 or TRBV6-3 and TRBJ2-1; no clear D gene. The germline V gene has CDR1 MNHEY and CDR2 SVGEGT. The CDR3 is 15 amino acids. The ends were cut back, 8 bases at V and 6 bases at J, with 20 bases in the middle. In nucleotides, the CDR3 is TGTGCCAGCTACCCCAAGTATGGCAGCTCCAATGAGCAGTTCTTC. Its protein product is CASYPKYGSSNEQFF.

Regarding this clonotype: Its ends do not fully match the called genes, so a read error is possible. The rearrangement uses TRBV6-2 or TRBV6-3 and TRBJ1-2; TRBD1 matches at 7 bases. This CDR3 contains 13 residues. Germline V gives CDR1 MNHEY, CDR2 SVGEGT. Written as DNA, the CDR3 is TGTGCCAGCAGTTCGGGACAGATCTATTGCTACACCTTC. Residues: CASSSGQIYCYTF.

The sample holds many counts of this clonotype. This chain links TRBV12-3 or TRBV12-4 with TRBJ2-7; TRBD1 agrees at 8 bases. The CDR3 contains 14 residues. V lost 5 bases to trimming and J lost 5 bases; unmatched junction nucleotides: 8. The CDR3 protein is CASSPRTGYNEQYF. The CDR3 bases are TGTGCCAGCAGTCCCCGGACAGGGTACAACGAGCAGTACTTC.

This clonotype occurred a few times. The chain is built from TRBV10-3 and TRBJ1-5, with no clear D. Germline CDR1 and CDR2: ENHRY and SYGVKD. The CDR3 is 13 residues long. V was pared by 6 bases and J by 4 bases, with 10 bases between. The CDR3 coding sequence is TGTGCCATCAGCGGCTCGACAAATCAGCCCCAGCATTTT. This translates into CAISGSTNQPQHF.

On this clonotype itself: With a much larger clone just one base away, this may be a read error. The V and J genes are TRBV11-2 and TRBJ2-1; D unresolved. The germline V gene has CDR1 SGHAT and CDR2 FQNNGV. The CDR3 sequence is 11 residues long. The V end was cut by 2 bases, the J end by 15 bases, with 11 bases between. CDR3 nucleotide sequence: TGTGCCAGCAGCTTATCAGGTTCGATGTTCTTC. It yields the protein CASSLSGSMFF.

This clonotype was seen repeatedly, ten times or more. The rearrangement joins TRBV5-5 to TRBJ1-2; D unresolved. The CDR3 contains 15 residues. Trimming took 0 bases from V and 5 from J, leaving 14 bases between them. Germline values: CDR1 SGHKS, CDR2 YYEKEE (reference sequence). As DNA, the CDR3 is TGTGCCAGCAGCTTGGAGACCCTAGAAATATATGGCTACACCTTC. It codes for CASSLETLEIYGYTF.

This clonotype was seen repeatedly, ten times or more. The V and J genes are TRBV6-2 or TRBV6-3 and TRBJ2-3; D is unresolved. The length of the CDR3 is 12 residues. Germline V gives CDR1 MNHEY, CDR2 SVGEGT. V was pared by 7 bases and J by 1 base, with 6 bases between. The CDR3 reads CASNSRTDTQYF. In DNA form, the CDR3 reads TGTGCCAGCAACAGCCGCACAGATACGCAGTATTTT.

The V call is TRBV7-3, the J call TRBJ1-6, with 7 bases matching TRBD1. Germline trimming cut 4 bases from V and 5 bases from J; bases unmatched to any gene: 8. CDR1 and CDR2 from the germline V gene are SGHTA and FQGTGA. The CDR3 spans 16 residues. The DNA for the CDR3 is TGTGCCAGCAGCTCATACGGACAGGTCAATAATTCACCCCTCCACTTT. Its protein is CASSSYGQVNNSPLHF. The full variable domain, its missing parts supplied by reference TRBV7-3 and TRBJ1-6, is GAGVSQTPSNKVTEKGKYVELRCDPISGHTALYWYRQSLGQGPEFLIYFQGTGAADDSGLPNDRFFAVRPEGSVSTLKIQRTERGDSAVYLCASSSYGQVNNSPLHFGNGTRLTVT.

Details on this clonotype: A far bigger clonotype differs at one base, so this is likely a read error. The chain carries TRBV6-5 and TRBJ2-1, with 8 bases that match TRBD2. J gave up 4 bases and V 4 bases, and 9 bases lay outside the gene matches. The germline CDR1 and CDR2 sequences are MNHEY and SVGAGI. The CDR3 is 16 amino acids. The CDR3 is CASSSGRLASYNEQFF. As DNA, the CDR3 is TGTGCCAGCAGTTCAGGGAGACTAGCGTCATACAATGAGCAGTTCTTC.

Points on this clonotype: Being one base from a much bigger clone, this may be a read error. J is TRBJ1-5 and V is TRBV6-2 or TRBV6-3; no reliable D call. The CDR3 is made up of 13 amino acids. Germline lookup yields CDR1 MNHEY and CDR2 SVGEGT. Trimming removed 6 bases from V and 4 bases from J, with 10 bases in between. Here the CDR3 reads CASSPTLNQPQHF. The DNA of the CDR3 is TGTGCCAGCAGCCCAACATTGAATCAGCCCCAGCATTTT.

In its sample, this clonotype was seen many times. This chain uses TRBV6-4 with TRBJ1-1; D is ambiguous. The CDR3 runs 14 residues. The germline V gene encodes CDR1 MRHNA and CDR2 SNTAGT. The germline V and J ends were trimmed by 0 bases and 2 bases, with 7 bases remaining between them. The CDR3 sequence: CASSDSSKNTEAFF. The CDR3 nucleotides read TGTGCCAGCAGTGACTCGTCCAAAAACACTGAAGCTTTCTTT.

J is TRBJ2-1 and V is TRBV20-1; TRBD2 might be the D (6 bases). The length of the CDR3 is 14 residues. Trimming cost V 4 bases and J 10 bases, with 20 bases left between them. Looked up from germline, CDR1 is DFQATT and CDR2 is SNEGSKA (reference sequence). The chain's CDR3 is CSAMRDWDKWEQFF. In DNA form, the CDR3 reads TGCAGTGCTATGAGGGACTGGGATAAGTGGGAGCAGTTCTTC.

To note about this clonotype: One base away lies a much larger clone, so this may be a sequencing read error. The J gene is TRBJ2-5, the V gene TRBV11-3; TRBD1 matches at 11 bases. The length of the CDR3 is 18 residues. CDR1 and CDR2 from the germline V gene are SGHNT and YENEEA. The CDR3 nucleotides read TGTGCCAGCAGCTTAGATTGGGCGGGGACAGGGGGACGAGAGGCCCAGTACTTC. Its translation: CASSLDWAGTGGREAQYF.

The genes are TRBV24-1 and TRBJ2-7, with TRBD1 matching over 9 bases. CDR1 and CDR2 from the germline V gene are KGHDR and SFDVKD. With 4 bases clipped from V and 5 bases from J, the junction kept 5 bases outside the gene matches. The CDR3 loop spans 14 amino acids. In DNA, the CDR3 is TGTGCCACCAGTGAATCAACAGGGGGCGACGAGCAGTACTTC. Translated: CATSESTGGDEQYF.

V is TRBV13 and J is TRBJ2-3, with D perhaps matching TRBD1 (6 bases). Germline loops: CDR1 PRHDT, CDR2 FYEKMQ (reference sequence). The CDR3 runs 15 residues. Between the trimmed V and J ends, which lost 6 bases and 7 bases, there was a span of 20 bases. In nucleotides, the CDR3 is TGTGCCAGCAGTTACAGACAGGCTAGTACATATACGCAGTATTTT. This sequence encodes CASSYRQASTYTQYF. Full variable domain (missing parts from reference TRBV13 and TRBJ2-3): AAGVIQSPRHLIKEKRETATLKCYPIPRHDTVYWYQQGPGQDPQFLISFYEKMQSDKGSIPDRFSAQQFSDYHSELNMSSLELGDSALYFCASSYRQASTYTQYFGPGTRLTVL.

Points on this clonotype: A read error may explain this, as a much larger clone is one base away. This chain uses TRBV7-8 with TRBJ2-5, with 8 bases matching TRBD1. Germline CDR1 is SGHVS and CDR2 is FQNEAQ. CDR3 length: 16 amino acids. The CDR3 sequence: CSSSLLPTGVGETQYF. The CDR3 DNA reads as TGTTCCAGCAGCCTCCTCCCGACAGGGGTAGGGGAGACCCAGTACTTC. Variable domain in full (rest from reference TRBV7-8 and TRBJ2-5): GAGVSQSPRYKVAKRGQDVALRCDPISGHVSLFWYQQALGQGPEFLTYFQNEAQLDKSGLPSDRFFAERPEGSVSTLKIQRTQQEDSAVYLCSSSLLPTGVGETQYFGPGTRLLVL.

V usage is TRBV5-1 and J usage is TRBJ2-7; D possibly corresponds to TRBD2 (5 bases). V was cut by 0 bases and J by 0 bases, with 25 bases left in between. The CDR3 contains 20 residues. Germline V gene sequence: CDR1 SGHRS, CDR2 YFSETQ. The CDR3 reads CASSLVGSRLAGAVSYEQYF. The CDR3 region has the DNA TGCGCCAGCAGCTTGGTGGGAAGTAGGCTAGCTGGAGCCGTCTCCTACGAGCAGTACTTC.

This clonotype was observed at least ten times. This chain connects TRBV18 to TRBJ2-2; TRBD2 aligns across 7 bases. CDR3 length: 15 amino acids. In germline, CDR1 is KGHSH, CDR2 LQKENI. Trimming at V came to 2 bases and at J to 5 bases, leaving 5 bases not matched to a gene. CDR3 bases: TGTGCCAGCTCACCAGCGGGAGAAAGGACCGGGGAGCTGTTTTTT. It specifies CASSPAGERTGELFF.

This chain joins TRBV6-1 and TRBJ1-5, with D uncertain. From germline, CDR1 is MNHNS and CDR2 SASEGT. The germline V and J ends were trimmed by 2 bases and 0 bases, with 11 bases remaining between them. The CDR3 consists of 16 residues. The CDR3 loop is CASSELSAYSNQPQHF. The CDR3, as DNA: TGTGCCAGCAGTGAATTATCAGCATATAGCAATCAGCCCCAGCATTTT.